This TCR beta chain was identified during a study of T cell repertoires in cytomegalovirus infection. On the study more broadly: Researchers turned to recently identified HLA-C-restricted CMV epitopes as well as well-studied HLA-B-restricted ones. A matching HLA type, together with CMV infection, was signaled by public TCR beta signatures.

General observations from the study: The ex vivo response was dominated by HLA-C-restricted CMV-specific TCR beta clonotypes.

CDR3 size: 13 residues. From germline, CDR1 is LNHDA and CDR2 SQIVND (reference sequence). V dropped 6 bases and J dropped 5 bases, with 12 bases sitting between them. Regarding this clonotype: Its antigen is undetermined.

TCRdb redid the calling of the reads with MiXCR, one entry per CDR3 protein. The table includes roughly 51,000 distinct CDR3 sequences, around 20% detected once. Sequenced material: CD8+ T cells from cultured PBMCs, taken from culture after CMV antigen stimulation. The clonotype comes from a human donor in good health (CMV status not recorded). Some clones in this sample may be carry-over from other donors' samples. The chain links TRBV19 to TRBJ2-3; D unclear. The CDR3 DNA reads TGTGCCAGTAGCCTCCTTTCGGGAGATACGCAGTATTTT. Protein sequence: CASSLLSGDTQYF.